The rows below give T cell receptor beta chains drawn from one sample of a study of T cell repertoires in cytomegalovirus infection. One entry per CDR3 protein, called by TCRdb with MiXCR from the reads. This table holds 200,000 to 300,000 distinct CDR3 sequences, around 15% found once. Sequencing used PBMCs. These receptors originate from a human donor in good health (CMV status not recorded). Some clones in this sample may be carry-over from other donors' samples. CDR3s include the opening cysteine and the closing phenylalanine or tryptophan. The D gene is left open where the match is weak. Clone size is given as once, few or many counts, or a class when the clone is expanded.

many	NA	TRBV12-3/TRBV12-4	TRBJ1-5	CASSLKGGNQPQHF	TGTGCCAGCAGTTTGAAGGGTGGCAATCAGCCCCAGCATTTT
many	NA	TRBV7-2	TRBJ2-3	CASSLSPLPGRGTDTQYF	TGTGCCAGCAGCTTATCGCCACTCCCGGGAAGAGGCACAGATACGCAGTATTTT
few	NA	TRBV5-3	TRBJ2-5	CASSLAGRKDKETQYF	TGTGCCAGCAGCTTGGCGGGACGGAAAGATAAAGAGACCCAGTACTTC
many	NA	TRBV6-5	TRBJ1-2	CASSYSGGYGYTF	TGTGCCAGCAGTTACTCAGGGGGCTATGGCTACACCTTC
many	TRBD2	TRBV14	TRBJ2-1	CASSPGLAYNEQFF	TGTGCCAGCAGCCCGGGACTAGCTTACAATGAGCAGTTCTTC
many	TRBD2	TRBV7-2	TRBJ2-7	CASRQGTSGSYEQYF	TGTGCCAGCAGACAAGGGACTAGCGGTTCCTACGAGCAGTACTTC
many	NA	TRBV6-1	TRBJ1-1	CASSELGHLNTEAFF	TGTGCCAGCAGTGAACTGGGACACCTGAACACTGAAGCTTTCTTT
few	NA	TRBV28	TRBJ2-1	CASKTQERSNEQFF	TGTGCCAGTAAGACCCAGGAAAGATCGAATGAGCAGTTCTTC
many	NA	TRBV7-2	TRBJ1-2	CASSLLPPGGDYGYTF	TGTGCCAGCAGCTTGTTACCCCCAGGAGGGGACTATGGCTACACCTTC
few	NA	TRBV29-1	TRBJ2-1	CSVEETGRSYNEQFF	TGCAGCGTTGAAGAAACAGGGCGGTCCTACAATGAGCAGTTCTTC